This record covers a single TCR beta chain. This clonotype came up many times. Its antigen has not been determined. Base quality data are lacking; no much larger clone is found one base away. This specimen belongs to a study of early T cells in non-severe SARS-CoV-2 infection (dated by TCRdb to about 2021). About the investigation overall: Bulk RNA from unsorted whole blood was used for TCR sequencing, so alpha and beta chains could not be paired. Study-wide conclusions, independent of this receptor: VDJdb matching was skewed toward anti-spike CD8 responses and likely underestimated virus-specific expansions, missing private and CD4 specificities.

A case-control design nested within a healthcare worker cohort in London, UK, was used, with weekly nasopharyngeal swab PCR tests and blood sampling performed. Healthcare workers were recruited during the week of the UK lockdown, between 23 and 31 March 2020, and followed weekly for up to roughly 15 weeks. To prepare the library, 5' RACE was applied. The sequencer was a NextSeq 500. To correct for sequencing error and PCR bias, the TCR library protocol tagged individual cDNA molecules with unique molecular identifiers. Both TCR alpha and beta chains were sequenced, and tight co-correlation was observed between alpha and beta sequence abundances in each sample. As for how the authors treated the data: V gene, J gene and CDR3 annotation of TCR sequences was performed with Decombinator V4. Expanded TCRs were defined as changing significantly between any two time points under a Poisson model with p below 0.0001. TCR abundances were normalised to the total number of TCRs sequenced per sample and were expressed as counts per million. TRAV1-2 paired with TRAJ12, TRAJ20 or TRAJ33 defined MAIT TCRs, while TRAV10 paired with TRAJ18 defined iNKT TCRs. A search of VDJdb, accessed on 1 November 2021, was run for TCRs annotated to CMV, EBV and SARS-CoV-2, with TCRs annotated for multiple antigens excluded. Using fastp trimming at Q25 and MiXCR clonotype assembly, TCRdb reanalyzed the public sequencing data and kept in-frame beta chains. Every distinct CDR3 protein forms one entry, paired with its most common genes and DNA. TCRdb, not the authors, supplied the V and J calls. This sample holds 80,000 or so distinct CDR3 sequences; around 15% were observed only once. The ten biggest clones cover 3% of the sample.

V and J are truncated by 0 bases and 4 bases respectively, leaving an intervening sequence of 14 bases. The CDR3 covers 15 residues, taking in both the cysteine and the phenylalanine. The entry retains the CDR3 DNA only, 45 bases that are in frame from base 1. From a lookup of the germline V gene (reference sequence), CDR1 and CDR2 are DFQATT and SNEGSKA. The sequence was collected from an adult who was a healthcare worker with PCR-confirmed SARS-CoV-2 infection or an uninfected control (not recorded which). Sequencing used whole blood. In this chain, TRBV20-1 is recombined with TRBJ2-3; the D segment cannot be called with confidence. The CDR3 is CSARDPQEVPDTQYF. DNA sequence: TGCAGTGCTAGAGACCCCCAAGAGGTCCCAGATACGCAGTATTTT.